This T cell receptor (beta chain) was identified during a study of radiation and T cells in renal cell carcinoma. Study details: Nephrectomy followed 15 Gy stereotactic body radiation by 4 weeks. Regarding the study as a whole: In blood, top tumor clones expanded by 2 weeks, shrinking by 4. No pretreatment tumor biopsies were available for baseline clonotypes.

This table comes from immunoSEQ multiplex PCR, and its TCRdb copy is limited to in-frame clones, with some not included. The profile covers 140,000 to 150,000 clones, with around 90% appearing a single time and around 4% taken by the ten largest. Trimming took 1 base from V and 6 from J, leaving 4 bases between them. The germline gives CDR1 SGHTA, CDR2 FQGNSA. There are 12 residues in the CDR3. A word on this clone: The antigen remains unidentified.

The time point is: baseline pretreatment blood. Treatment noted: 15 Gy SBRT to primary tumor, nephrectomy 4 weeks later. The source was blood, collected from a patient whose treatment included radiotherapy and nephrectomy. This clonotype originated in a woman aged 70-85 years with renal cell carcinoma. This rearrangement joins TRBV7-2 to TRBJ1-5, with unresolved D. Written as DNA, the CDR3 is TGTGCCAGCAGCTTAGTAGGTCAGCCCCAGCATTTT. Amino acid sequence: CASSLVGQPQHF.